The 7 T cell receptor beta chains below all came from one sample that was sequenced in a study of blood T cell repertoires in COVID-19. Sequencing used immunoSEQ multiplex PCR; TCRdb keeps in-frame clones, though not all of them. The sample includes about 220,000 clones, approximately 82% of them seen just once. The specimen was peripheral blood. These receptor sequences come from a woman aged 80 or older with acute or convalescent COVID-19.

This clone appeared a single time. This sequence joins TRBV18 and TRBJ2-1; D unclear. The germline CDR1 and CDR2 sequences are KGHSH and LQKENI. V lost 2 bases to trimming and J lost 5 bases, with 10 bases between them. The CDR3 spans 14 residues. The chain's CDR3 is CASSPGALNNEQFF. In DNA, the CDR3 is TGTGCCAGCTCACCAGGAGCCTTGAACAATGAGCAGTTCTTC.

The rearrangement links TRBV5-6 to TRBJ1-6, with a possible D match to TRBD1 (6 bases). Trimming cost V 1 base and J 8 bases, with 10 bases left between them. The CDR3 totals 14 residues. Looked up from germline, CDR1 is SGHDT and CDR2 is YYEEEE. Written as DNA, the CDR3 is TGTGCCAGCAGCTTGACAGGGAGCGATTCACCCCTCCACTTT. This translates into CASSLTGSDSPLHF.

This clone was seen just once. The sample carries other DNA sequences with the same CDR3. V gene TRBV6-5 combines with J gene TRBJ1-2; tentative D call: TRBD1 (6 bases). The germline V and J ends were trimmed by 2 bases and 8 bases, with 9 bases remaining between them. This CDR3 is 12 amino acids long. CDR1 MNHEY and CDR2 SVGAGI come from the germline V gene. CDR3: CASSYGGGGYTF. The DNA of the CDR3 is TGTGCCAGCAGTTACGGGGGGGGCGGCTACACCTTC.

The genes are TRBV5-1 and TRBJ1-3; 9 nucleotides agree with TRBD1. CDR3 length equals 17 residues. CDR1 is SGHRS, CDR2 YFSETQ, per germline. V dropped 4 bases and J dropped 0; count of bases not matched to a gene: 8. Written as DNA, the CDR3 is TGCGCCAGCAGCGACGCCGGGACAGGGTTCTCTGGAAACACCATATATTTT. It encodes CASSDAGTGFSGNTIYF.

The rearrangement links TRBV28 to TRBJ1-4; 8 nucleotides align to TRBD1. J lost 5 bases, V lost 5 bases, and 10 bases had no gene match. The CDR3 consists of 16 residues. Germline V gives CDR1 MDHEN, CDR2 SYDVKM. CDR3 nucleotides: TGTGCCAGCAGTGTCAGACAGGGGACGTTCAATGAAAAACTGTTTTTT. This codes for CASSVRQGTFNEKLFF.

V gene TRBV10-2 combines with J gene TRBJ1-1; a weak D match, TRBD1 (5 bases). The CDR3 is 14 residues long. From germline, CDR1 is WSHSY and CDR2 SAAADI. Trimming stripped 4 bases from V and 1 base from J, with 10 bases between. DNA of the CDR3: TGCGCCAGCAGTGCTGGCAGGGCGAACACTGAAGCTTTCTTT. It translates to CASSAGRANTEAFF.

V usage is TRBV24-1 and J usage is TRBJ2-3; D is unresolved. CDR1 and CDR2 (germline): KGHDR, SFDVKD. The CDR3 is 11 residues long. V shed 5 bases and J shed 6 bases, with 5 bases lying between them. This CDR3 is CATSAGDTQYF. The CDR3 coding sequence is TGTGCCACCAGTGCAGGTGATACGCAGTATTTT.